This entry lists 18 T cell receptor beta chains sequenced from one sample in a study of cytomegalovirus exposure and HLA in healthy donors (dated by TCRdb to about 2017). Library preparation was by the immunoSEQ multiplex PCR assay. For the multiplex PCR, a mixture combining 60 forward primers for TCR Vbeta segments and 13 reverse primers for TCR Jbeta segments was used. This is the immuneACCESS table as TCRdb keeps it, with only in-frame sequences that have V and J called. A part of the clones is gone; compared with another copy, unresolved V genes explain less than half, and the rest is unexplained. The sample table shows about 70,000 clones, and about 74% are seen once. In total, the top ten clones hold over 10% of the sample. The sequencing sample was made of PBMCs. Receptor source: a human donor in good health.

The V and J genes are TRBV9 and TRBJ2-1; 7 bases fit TRBD1. V lost 1 base, J lost 6 bases, and 4 bases stayed unmatched. Germline V lookup: CDR1 SGDLS, CDR2 YYNGEE. The CDR3 extends over 14 amino acids. The CDR3 loop reads CASSVMSGGNEQFF. CDR3 nucleotide sequence: TGTGCCAGCAGCGTAATGTCAGGGGGCAATGAGCAGTTCTTC.

The chain recombines TRBV9 with TRBJ1-2, with 8 nucleotides matching TRBD1. Germline V CDR1 and CDR2: SGDLS, YYNGEE. The CDR3 has 15 amino acids. V gave up 0 bases and J gave up 7 bases; unmatched junction bases: 8. The CDR3 DNA reads as TGTGCCAGCAGCGTAGACGGGACAGGTTATAGTGGCTACACCTTC. Translation gives CASSVDGTGYSGYTF.

This chain connects TRBV6-5 to TRBJ1-2, with D hard to call. The CDR3 consists of 14 residues. Germline loops: CDR1 MNHEY, CDR2 SVGAGI. The V end lost 0 bases, the J end lost 8 bases, and 13 bases lay between the germline ends. This CDR3 reads CASSYSETMRGYTF. The CDR3 nucleotides read TGTGCCAGCAGTTACTCGGAAACCATGCGGGGCTACACCTTC.

There are a few counts of this clone. CDR3 nucleotides: TGTGCCAGCAGGGAATATCAGGGGGCTCGTGGCTACACCTTC. Amino acids: CASREYQGARGYTF. The chain recombines TRBV5-8 with TRBJ1-2; 8 nucleotides line up with TRBD1. CDR1 and CDR2 from the germline V gene are SGHTS and YDEGEE. The length of the CDR3 is 14 residues. V lost 5 bases and J lost 7; bases outside the gene matches: 10. Supplemented by reference TRBV5-8 and TRBJ1-2, the full variable domain reads EAGVTQSPTHLIKTRGQQATLRCSPISGHTSVYWYQQALGLGLQFLLWYDEGEERNRGNFPPRFSGRQFPNYSSELNVNALELEDSALYLCASREYQGARGYTFGSGTRLTVV.

V gene TRBV2 combines with J gene TRBJ2-5; D is unclear. CDR3 length equals 14 residues. The V end was cut by 4 bases, the J end by 1 base, with 10 bases between. The germline V gene encodes CDR1 SNHLY and CDR2 FYNNEI. CDR3 protein: CASSVVTSQETQYF. The CDR3 DNA is TGTGCCAGCAGTGTAGTGACTTCCCAAGAGACCCAGTACTTC.

The table lists this clone with a count of one. The V and J genes are TRBV5-1 and TRBJ1-3; D remains unclear. This CDR3 has 16 residues. Trimming stripped 0 bases from V and 0 bases from J, with 10 bases between. Germline assignment: CDR1 SGHRS and CDR2 YFSETQ. Here the CDR3 reads CASSLEPLSSGNTIYF. As DNA, the CDR3 is TGCGCCAGCAGCTTGGAACCTCTCAGCTCTGGAAACACCATATATTTT.

The chain employs TRBV25-1 and TRBJ1-1; 10 positions match TRBD1. J was trimmed by 5 bases and V by 0 bases; bases with no gene match: 3. CDR1 is MGHDK, CDR2 SYGVNS, per germline. This CDR3 comprises 15 residues. The CDR3 loop reads CASSEYGDRGTEAFF. The DNA of the CDR3 is TGTGCCAGCAGTGAATACGGGGACAGGGGAACTGAAGCTTTCTTT.

This chain joins TRBV19 and TRBJ1-2; D is perhaps TRBD1 (5 bases). Germline CDR1 LNHDA, CDR2 SQIVND (reference sequence). This CDR3 contains 15 residues. The V end lost 11 bases, the J end lost 4 bases, and 23 bases lay between the germline ends. The DNA of the CDR3 is TGTGCCTCTCAGTCCCCAGGAGGGGCCTTCTATGGCTACACCTTC. Translation gives CASQSPGGAFYGYTF.

The chain carries TRBV30 and TRBJ2-5; 8 bases match TRBD1. Germline V CDR1 and CDR2: GTSNPN, SVGIG (reference sequence). J lost 2 bases, V lost 6 bases, and 8 bases had no gene match. This CDR3 contains 14 residues. The chain's CDR3 is CACHRDRKQETQYF. The CDR3 DNA sequence: TGTGCCTGCCACCGGGACAGGAAGCAAGAGACCCAGTACTTC.

This clone has only one observation. The J gene is TRBJ1-2, the V gene TRBV9, with 8 bases lining up with TRBD1. V was pared by 3 bases and J by 4 bases, with 5 bases of the junction left unmatched. The CDR3 runs 14 residues. Germline V lookup: CDR1 SGDLS, CDR2 YYNGEE. The CDR3 bases are TGTGCCAGCAGCGGGCAGGGGGCAGGCTATGGCTACACCTTC. This gives the protein CASSGQGAGYGYTF.

J is TRBJ1-5 and V is TRBV5-4; 12 positions agree with TRBD1. V was pared by 1 base and J by 2 bases, with 4 bases of the junction left unmatched. CDR3 length: 17 residues. Germline CDR1 and CDR2: SGHNT and YYREEE (reference sequence). DNA of the CDR3: TGTGCCAGCAGCTTGACGGGACAGGGGGCTGGCAATCAGCCCCAGCATTTT. Protein: CASSLTGQGAGNQPQHF.

There are a few counts of this clone. The chain has TRBV7-6 and TRBJ2-3; D gene unclear. The CDR3 is 13 amino acids. From germline, CDR1 is SGHVS and CDR2 FNYEAQ. Trimming left V 5 bases short and J 0 bases short, with 6 bases between. The CDR3: CASSPHSTDTQYF. CDR3 sequence (DNA): TGTGCCAGCAGCCCCCATAGCACAGATACGCAGTATTTT.

The J gene is TRBJ1-1, the V gene TRBV6-5; 7 bases align to TRBD1. This CDR3 is built from 15 residues. V trimming: 5 bases; J trimming: 3 bases; junction bases outside the gene matches: 9. Germline V gene data show CDR1 as MNHEY and CDR2 as SVGAGI. Here the CDR3 DNA reads TGTGCCAGCAGTCGCCCGACAGGGACGGACACTGAAGCTTTCTTT. It codes for CASSRPTGTDTEAFF.

For the CDR3, the DNA is TGTGCCAGCAGCTTAAAGCCCTCCGCCTTCGGTTTTCAAGAGACCCAGTACTTC. Amino acids: CASSLKPSAFGFQETQYF. The chain links TRBV7-3 to TRBJ2-5; D not certain. The V gene's germline CDR1 is SGHTA and CDR2 FQGTGA. Deletions cut 1 base from V and 2 bases from J, with 20 bases between. This CDR3 contains 18 residues.

The rearrangement links TRBV11-3 to TRBJ2-7, with D perhaps TRBD1 (6 bases). The V and J ends lost 7 bases and 3 bases respectively, with 16 bases between them. Germline-derived CDR1 and CDR2 are SGHNT and YENEEA. The CDR3 runs 14 residues. The DNA of the CDR3 is TGTGCCAGCAAGAGGGGGATCCTTGGCTACGAGCAGTACTTC. As protein: CASKRGILGYEQYF.

The chain couples TRBV29-1 to TRBJ2-7; 9 nucleotides match TRBD2. Unmatched junction bases numbered 4, after V lost 4 bases and J lost 3 bases. Germline CDR1 and CDR2: SQVTM and ANQGSEA. This CDR3 is 13 amino acids long. CDR3 loop: CSVGTSAIYEQYF. DNA of the CDR3: TGCAGCGTTGGGACTAGCGCGATCTACGAGCAGTACTTC.

The V call is TRBV7-9, the J call TRBJ1-1; 10 nucleotides agree with TRBD1. Germline values: CDR1 SEHNR, CDR2 FQNEAQ (reference sequence). The length of the CDR3 is 16 residues. Germline trimming cut 5 bases from V and 1 base from J; bases unmatched to any gene: 7. CDR3 nucleotides: TGTGCCAGCAGCCGGGGAGGGGACAGGGGGAACACTGAAGCTTTCTTT. It is translated as CASSRGGDRGNTEAFF.

The chain is built from TRBV7-9 and TRBJ1-4, with D hard to call. The V gene lost 1 base and the J gene lost 3 bases, with 9 bases spanning the gap. Germline CDR1 and CDR2: SEHNR and FQNEAQ (reference sequence). CDR3 length: 15 amino acids. CDR3 in DNA: TGTGCCAGCAGCTTAGGCCAGTCACCTAATGAAAAACTGTTTTTT. This translates into CASSLGQSPNEKLFF. The full variable domain, with the rest looked up from reference TRBV7-9 and TRBJ1-4, is DTGVSQNPRHKITKRGQNVTFRCDPISEHNRLYWYRQTLGQGPEFLTYFQNEAQLEKSRLLSDRFSAERPKGSFSTLEIQRTEQGDSAMYLCASSLGQSPNEKLFFGSGTQLSVL.